A selection of T cell receptor beta chains follows, all from one sample in a study of a mutant IDH1 vaccine in newly diagnosed glioma. Sequenced by immunoSEQ multiplex PCR; TCRdb stores in-frame clones only, minus some. The repertoire has over 75,000 clones, around four fifths of them found once; the top ten carry approximately 5.4%. These receptors lack a known antigen. The input for sequencing was PBMCs, taken from a glioma patient whose treatment included an IDH1 peptide vaccine. Receptors were obtained from a middle-aged man with glioma. Both conserved end residues are trimmed from each CDR3. D genes are given only for firm matches.

V	length	J	D	CDR3
TRBV29-1	12	TRBJ2-3	NA	SVIPDMSTDTQY
TRBV29-1	8	TRBJ2-5	NA	SVEDRGQY
TRBV5-1	11	TRBJ1-2	NA	ASSPNRVYGYT
TRBV7-6	14	TRBJ2-5	TRBD1	ASSSGTGGAGETQY
TRBV7-9	14	TRBJ2-3	NA	ASSFGTSGPGDTQY
TRBV10-3	14	TRBJ2-2	NA	AISGLARGSTGELF
TRBV6-4	11	TRBJ2-7	NA	ASSREYGYEQY
TRBV25-1	9	TRBJ2-3	TRBD1	ASSEGQRQY
TRBV4-2	11	TRBJ2-1	NA	ASSQATRGEQF
TRBV7-7	13	TRBJ2-7	NA	ASSLRQESSYEQY
TRBV7-8	15	TRBJ2-3	NA	ASSLDLVGGPTDTQY
TRBV5-1	11	TRBJ2-2	NA	ASRAGTTGELF
TRBV9	13	TRBJ2-7	TRBD2	ASSFRTSGVYEQY
TRBV28	12	TRBJ1-2	TRBD1	ASSPGQGAPGYT
TRBV6-5	12	TRBJ1-1	NA	ASSPTAGDTEAF
TRBV7-6	14	TRBJ2-3	NA	ASSHSGFGQGDTQY
TRBV6-1	13	TRBJ1-6	TRBD1	ASSATTGGDSPLH
TRBV6-1	13	TRBJ2-3	TRBD2	ASRPTSGYTDTQY
TRBV7-9	13	TRBJ2-7	TRBD2	ASSPRLAGVNQQY
TRBV6-5	10	TRBJ2-7	NA	ASSYGEGEQY
TRBV11-3	14	TRBJ1-4	TRBD1	ASSLDGQGEDEKLF
TRBV28	12	TRBJ2-7	NA	ASSLTGGFNEQY
TRBV28	10	TRBJ1-2	NA	ASSRGGYGYT
TRBV6-5	10	TRBJ2-7	TRBD2	ASSYHSGEQY
TRBV6-5	13	TRBJ2-6	TRBD1	ASRTGETGANVLT
TRBV13	12	TRBJ2-5	NA	ASSFRTEGETQY
TRBV19	10	TRBJ2-7	NA	ASRGAHYEQY
TRBV7-2	14	TRBJ2-7	TRBD2	ASSPGAGGYLYEQY
TRBV6-1	10	TRBJ2-7	NA	ASSGPGFEQY